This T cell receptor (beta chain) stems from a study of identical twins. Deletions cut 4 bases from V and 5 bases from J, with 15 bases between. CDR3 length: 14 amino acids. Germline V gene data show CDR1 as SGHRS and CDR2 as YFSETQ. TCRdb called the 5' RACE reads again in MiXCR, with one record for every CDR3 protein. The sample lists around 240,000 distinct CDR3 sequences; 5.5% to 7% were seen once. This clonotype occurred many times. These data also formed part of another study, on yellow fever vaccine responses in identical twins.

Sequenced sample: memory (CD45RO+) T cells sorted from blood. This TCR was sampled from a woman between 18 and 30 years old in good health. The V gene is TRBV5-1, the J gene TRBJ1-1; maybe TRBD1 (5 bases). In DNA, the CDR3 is TGCGCCAGCAGCCGGGGGTCCGGCGCTACTGAAGCTTTCTTT. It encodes CASSRGSGATEAFF.